The clone carrying this TCR beta chain came up many times. Its antigen remains unidentified. The source of the sample is a study of T cells after yellow fever vaccination. The V gene's germline CDR1 is MGHDK and CDR2 SYGVNS. This CDR3 spans 17 amino acids. V was shortened by 4 bases and J by 1 base, with 18 bases between the two germline ends. TCRdb analysed the 5' RACE reads with MiXCR anew, one entry per CDR3 protein. Of 300,000 to 350,000 distinct CDR3 sequences listed, roughly 10% are singletons. Study-level points and caveats: Once the booster was given, most primary-vaccination clones reappeared, at about 97% for CD4 and roughly 91% for CD8. Secondary responses were weaker yet peaked faster, day 5 versus 15.

This chain uses TRBV25-1 with TRBJ2-3; a possible D gene is TRBD1 (7 bases). The clonotype originates from a man younger than 35 who received the YFV17D yellow fever vaccine. The starting material was CD4+ T cells sorted from PBMCs, obtained 45 days after the yellow fever booster vaccination. Written as DNA, the CDR3 is TGTGCCAGCAGTGGGCAGGGGGGCCTAGCTGGCACAGATACGCAGTATTTT. Translation gives CASSGQGGLAGTDTQYF.